These 29 T cell receptor beta chains originate from one sample sequenced in a study of OX40 agonist ivuxolimab in advanced cancers. Receptors were amplified or captured by the immunoSEQ multiplex PCR assay. The immuneACCESS repertoire file appears here via TCRdb, limited to in-frame rearrangements. These files lack a portion of the clones; in checked studies, under half of the deficit traces to unresolved V genes, and the cause of the others is not known. This sample is represented by about 58,000 clones; roughly nine tenths of them were singletons. The top ten clones comprise roughly 12% of the sample. The input for sequencing was CD4+ or CD8+ T cells sorted from blood, taken in a trial of the OX40 agonist ivuxolimab. These receptors were collected from an adult with an advanced solid tumor such as melanoma, head and neck, liver or kidney cancer.

A note on this clone: The same CDR3 also results from other DNA sequences found in this sample. V is TRBV27 and J is TRBJ2-7; D is uncertain. Trimming took 3 bases from V and 1 from J, leaving 7 bases between them. This CDR3 is built from 13 residues. CDR1 and CDR2 from the germline V gene are MNHEY and SMNVEV (reference sequence). CDR3 nucleotides: TGTGCCAGCAGTTTTGGACCTTCCTACGAGCAGTACGTC. Protein: CASSFGPSYEQYV.

The gene calls are TRBV2 and TRBJ2-1; 10 bases are a match to TRBD2. The CDR3 length is 15 residues. Germline lookup yields CDR1 SNHLY and CDR2 FYNNEI. V shed 10 bases, J shed 9 bases, and the junction held 15 bases outside the gene matches. CDR3 in amino acids: CATPTTLAGVSEQFF. CDR3 bases: TGTGCCACCCCTACAACCCTAGCGGGAGTAAGTGAGCAGTTCTTC.

The chain recombines TRBV5-5 with TRBJ1-1; no clear D gene. Trimming cost V 3 bases and J 1 base, with 10 bases left between them. The CDR3 contains 14 residues. From germline, CDR1 is SGHKS and CDR2 YYEKEE (reference sequence). CDR3 sequence: CASSSPHWNTEAFF. DNA of the CDR3: TGTGCCAGCAGCTCTCCCCACTGGAACACTGAAGCTTTCTTT.

V gene TRBV29-1 combines with J gene TRBJ2-1; D is perhaps TRBD1 (5 bases). Germline CDR1 and CDR2: SQVTM and ANQGSEA. V was pared by 2 bases and J by 6 bases, with 8 bases between. The CDR3 has 12 residues. The CDR3 spells CSVEQGSNEQFF. CDR3 nucleotides: TGCAGCGTTGAACAGGGTAGCAATGAGCAGTTCTTC.

This chain's CDR3 is CASSYKGQDVDKLFF. CDR3 coding DNA: TGTGCCAGCAGTTACAAAGGACAGGACGTTGATAAACTGTTTTTT. V is TRBV6-6 and J is TRBJ1-4, with TRBD1 identical over 7 bases. The CDR3 is made up of 15 amino acids. Trimming cost V 2 bases and J 11 bases; bases outside gene matches: 11. Germline-derived CDR1 and CDR2 are MNHNY and SVGAGI (reference sequence).

The gene calls are TRBV2 and TRBJ1-1; D remains unclear. V was clipped by 9 bases and J by 0 bases, with 20 bases between them. The CDR3 extends over 16 amino acids. In germline, CDR1 is SNHLY, CDR2 FYNNEI. The CDR3 bases are TGTGCCAGTGGAGACTCCCAGAGCGAAATGAACACTGAAGCTTTCTTT. Translating it yields CASGDSQSEMNTEAFF.

This rearrangement joins TRBV9 to TRBJ2-3; possibly TRBD1 or TRBD2 for D (5 bases each). Per germline, CDR1 SGDLS and CDR2 YYNGEE. This CDR3 is 13 amino acids long. V was cut by 3 bases and J by 2 bases, with 7 bases left in between. This CDR3 is CASSGGVTDTQYF. The CDR3 nucleotides are TGTGCCAGCAGCGGAGGGGTCACAGATACGCAGTATTTT.

This chain uses TRBV27 with TRBJ2-5; D not certain. V was clipped by 8 bases and J by 3 bases, with 13 bases between them. CDR3 length: 13 amino acids. Germline CDR1 and CDR2: MNHEY and SMNVEV (reference sequence). CDR3 nucleotide sequence: TGTGCCAGCTATAAACTTGGGGAAGAGACCCAGTACTTC. Its protein is CASYKLGEETQYF.

This chain connects TRBV29-1 to TRBJ2-1; 8 bases are shared with TRBD2. The ends lost 4 bases at V and 4 bases at J; junction bases unmatched: 3. Germline-derived CDR1 and CDR2 are SQVTM and ANQGSEA. The length of the CDR3 is 13 residues. For the CDR3, the DNA is TGCAGCGTTGGCGGGACTAGGTACAATGAGCAGTTCTTC. It is translated as CSVGGTRYNEQFF.

The V call is TRBV19, the J call TRBJ2-7; 9 bases agree with TRBD2. Germline-derived CDR1 and CDR2 are LNHDA and SQIVND (reference sequence). The CDR3 extends over 15 amino acids. V was pared by 5 bases and J by 2 bases, with 7 bases of the junction left unmatched. The CDR3 protein is CASSPGTSTPYEQYF. The CDR3 DNA sequence: TGTGCCAGTAGTCCCGGGACTAGCACCCCCTACGAGCAGTACTTC.

CDR3 region: CASSVEPGGSTEAFF. The DNA for the CDR3 is TGTGCCAGCAGCGTAGAGCCCGGGGGAAGCACTGAAGCTTTCTTT. The chain carries TRBV9 and TRBJ1-1; TRBD1 might be the D (5 bases). V lost 0 bases and J 4 bases, leaving 13 bases between the germline ends. CDR3 length equals 15 residues. Per the germline V gene, CDR1 is SGDLS and CDR2 is YYNGEE.

This clone was observed a handful of times. The chain joins TRBV6-5 to TRBJ1-2; TRBD1 is a possible D gene (5 bases). CDR3 length: 12 amino acids. The germline CDR1 and CDR2 sequences are MNHEY and SVGAGI. V dropped 0 bases and J dropped 8 bases, with 7 bases sitting between them. The CDR3 spells CASSYSGDGYTF. DNA of the CDR3: TGTGCCAGCAGTTACTCGGGGGACGGCTACACCTTC.

V gene TRBV7-2 combines with J gene TRBJ2-1, with unresolved D. V was clipped by 3 bases and J by 5 bases, with 8 bases between them. Germline lookup yields CDR1 SGHTA and CDR2 FQGNSA. The CDR3 totals 13 residues. CDR3 in DNA: TGTGCCAGCAGCTTGCCCCCCAACAATGAGCAGTTCTTC. Amino acids: CASSLPPNNEQFF.

The chain joins TRBV28 to TRBJ1-5, with 7 bases aligning to TRBD1. The CDR3 totals 14 residues. Per the germline V gene, CDR1 is MDHEN and CDR2 is SYDVKM. J gave up 6 bases and V 2 bases, and 4 bases lay outside the gene matches. The CDR3 region has the DNA TGTGCCAGCAGTTTAAACAGGGGTAGTCAGCCCCAGCATTTT. It yields the protein CASSLNRGSQPQHF.

The sample holds one count of this clone. V and J are TRBV10-2 and TRBJ2-1, with a tentative D call TRBD2 (6 bases). The CDR3 is 14 amino acids. Germline V gene data show CDR1 as WSHSY and CDR2 as SAAADI. V was pared by 3 bases and J by 6 bases, with 12 bases between. For the CDR3, the DNA is TGCGCCAGCAGTGACGAGGGACTCGGCAATGAGCAGTTCTTC. Translation: CASSDEGLGNEQFF.

The chain couples TRBV4-1 to TRBJ2-2; D is undetermined. Trimming took 3 bases from V and 6 from J, leaving 11 bases between them. This CDR3 is built from 14 residues. CDR1 and CDR2 (germline): MGHRA, YSYEKL. This CDR3 reads CASSHIWTAGELFF. The CDR3 DNA is TGCGCCAGCAGCCATATTTGGACCGCCGGGGAGCTGTTTTTT.

The chain carries TRBV25-1 and TRBJ2-1; D is possibly TRBD2 (6 bases). This CDR3 spans 12 amino acids. Between the trimmed V and J ends, which lost 6 bases and 9 bases, there was a span of 12 bases. CDR1 and CDR2 from the germline V gene are MGHDK and SYGVNS. CDR3 protein: CASRAFGGEQFF. Here the CDR3 DNA reads TGTGCCAGCAGGGCCTTCGGGGGTGAGCAGTTCTTC.

The rearrangement uses TRBV7-2 and TRBJ1-4; 7 nucleotides match TRBD1. The CDR3 totals 15 residues. J gave up 0 bases and V 6 bases, and 4 bases lay outside the gene matches. Germline loops: CDR1 SGHTA, CDR2 FQGNSA. The CDR3 is CASRPGTATNEKLFF. CDR3 in DNA: TGTGCCAGCAGACCCGGGACAGCAACTAATGAAAAACTGTTTTTT. Based on the CDR3 plus reference TRBV7-2 and TRBJ1-4, the full variable domain is GAGVSQSPSNKVTEKGKDVELRCDPISGHTALYWYRQSLGQGLEFLIYFQGNSAPDKSGLPSDRFSAERTGGSVSTLTIQRTQQEDSAVYLCASRPGTATNEKLFFGSGTQLSVL.

The rearrangement joins TRBV27 to TRBJ2-3; D is ambiguous. V dropped 5 bases and J dropped 3 bases, with 12 bases sitting between them. CDR1 is MNHEY and CDR2 is SMNVEV in the germline V gene (reference sequence). The CDR3 is 14 amino acids. The CDR3 nucleotides read TGTGCCAGCAGTAGCGCCTTTACTACAGATACGCAGTATTTT. This gives the protein CASSSAFTTDTQYF.

V is TRBV19 and J is TRBJ1-5; D unclear. Germline V lookup: CDR1 LNHDA, CDR2 SQIVND (reference sequence). The V gene lost 0 bases and the J gene lost 2 bases, with 8 bases spanning the gap. The CDR3 consists of 15 residues. CDR3 amino acids: CASSIDQWGNQPQHF. CDR3 DNA sequence: TGTGCCAGTAGTATAGATCAGTGGGGCAATCAGCCCCAGCATTTT.

This chain joins TRBV28 and TRBJ2-7; D gene uncertain. The germline V and J ends were trimmed by 2 bases and 7 bases, with 9 bases remaining between them. Germline loops: CDR1 MDHEN, CDR2 SYDVKM. This CDR3 spans 12 amino acids. CDR3 protein: CASSLPSREQYV. CDR3 sequence (DNA): TGTGCCAGCAGTTTACCTTCCCGGGAGCAGTACGTC.

This chain uses TRBV11-2 with TRBJ2-7; TRBD1 is a possible D gene (5 bases). V was shortened by 11 bases and J by 3 bases, with 11 bases between the two germline ends. The germline V gene encodes CDR1 SGHAT and CDR2 FQNNGV. This CDR3 spans 11 amino acids. The CDR3: CAVRTGYEQYF. CDR3 DNA: TGTGCCGTCAGAACAGGCTACGAGCAGTACTTC.

The chain carries TRBV23-1 and TRBJ2-7, with 7 positions matching TRBD2. TRBV23-1 is treated as an ORF (open reading frame) with a function not yet certain. V lost 6 bases and J lost 2; bases outside the gene matches: 13. The CDR3 spans 16 residues. CDR3 in DNA: TGCGCCAGCAGCCCCTCCTGGGGAGGGTTAGCCTACGAGCAGTACTTC. Its translation: CASSPSWGGLAYEQYF.

The chain joins TRBV27 to TRBJ2-1; 9 bases are a match to TRBD2. Germline V CDR1 and CDR2: MNHEY, SMNVEV (reference sequence). V gave up 6 bases and J gave up 2 bases; unmatched junction bases: 8. The CDR3 length is 16 residues. CDR3: CASRSIAGGAYNEQFF. The CDR3 DNA is TGTGCCAGCAGATCGATCGCGGGGGGGGCCTACAATGAGCAGTTCTTC.

The chain combines TRBV6-1 with TRBJ2-7; 8 nucleotides align to TRBD1. V trimming: 2 bases; J trimming: 5 bases; junction bases outside the gene matches: 8. The CDR3 consists of 15 residues. Germline V CDR1 and CDR2: MNHNS, SASEGT. This CDR3 is CASSEKDAGGHEQYF. The DNA of the CDR3 is TGTGCCAGCAGTGAAAAAGATGCAGGGGGCCACGAGCAGTACTTC.

The rearrangement links TRBV6-6 to TRBJ2-3; possible D gene TRBD2, 5 bases. The CDR3 runs 15 residues. V was clipped by 7 bases and J by 0 bases, with 14 bases between them. Germline CDR1 reads MNHNY; CDR2 reads SVGAGI (reference sequence). This chain's CDR3 is CASTQEGSSTDTQYF. CDR3 sequence (DNA): TGTGCCAGCACCCAGGAAGGGAGCAGCACAGATACGCAGTATTTT.

The rearrangement uses TRBV7-7 and TRBJ1-3; D ambiguous. Germline assignment: CDR1 SSHAT and CDR2 FNYEAQ (reference sequence). V was pared by 2 bases and J by 0 bases, with 8 bases between. There are 15 residues in the CDR3. The CDR3 region has the DNA TGTGCCAGCAGCTTAACGGACGACTCTGGAAACACCATATATTTT. It is translated as CASSLTDDSGNTIYF.

V is TRBV19 and J is TRBJ2-4; 9 positions match TRBD1. CDR1 is LNHDA, CDR2 SQIVND, per germline (reference sequence). Losses at the gene ends were 6 bases for V and 6 bases for J; bases not matched to a gene: 15. The CDR3 runs 17 residues. The CDR3 DNA reads as TGTGCCAGTAGCGCCGGGACAGGGATGGGGAGGGGAAACATTCAGTACTTC. This gives the protein CASSAGTGMGRGNIQYF. Full variable domain (missing parts from reference TRBV19 and TRBJ2-4): DGGITQSPKYLFRKEGQNVTLSCEQNLNHDAMYWYRQDPGQGLRLIYYSQIVNDFQKGDIAEGYSVSREKKESFPLTVTSAQKNPTAFYLCASSAGTGMGRGNIQYFGAGTRLSVL.

The V and J genes are TRBV9 and TRBJ2-3; TRBD2 aligns across 9 bases. V gave up 4 bases and J gave up 4 bases; unmatched junction bases: 4. In germline, CDR1 is SGDLS, CDR2 YYNGEE. The CDR3 extends over 14 amino acids. The CDR3 sequence is CASSTSGSADTQYF. CDR3 coding DNA: TGTGCCAGCAGCACTAGCGGGTCCGCAGATACGCAGTATTTT.